Shown below are 20 T cell receptor beta chains from a single sample sequenced in a study of T cell changes during pregnancy in multiple sclerosis (dated by TCRdb to the late 2010s). The library was obtained by the immunoSEQ multiplex PCR assay. The table comes from immuneACCESS by way of TCRdb, which keeps in-frame sequences with V and J called. Part of the clones is missing from these tables; in studies checked, under half for an unresolved V gene and the rest for unknown reasons. The sample table contains approximately 60,000 clones; only one count was recorded for 91% of them. 3.6% of the sample is taken by the ten largest. The sample in question was peripheral blood, obtained after pregnancy. The receptors were gathered from a female donor in good health, enrolled as a control in a pregnancy study.

The V and J genes are TRBV27 and TRBJ2-5; tentatively, D is TRBD1 (6 bases). CDR1 MNHEY and CDR2 SMNVEV come from the germline V gene (reference sequence). This CDR3 contains 14 residues. V gave up 4 bases and J gave up 5 bases, with 14 bases separating them. This CDR3 is CASSWRRRGETQYF. The CDR3, as DNA: TGTGCCAGCAGTTGGCGCAGAAGGGGGGAGACCCAGTACTTC.

This sequence joins TRBV30 and TRBJ2-7; 7 nucleotides agree with TRBD1. Germline lookup yields CDR1 GTSNPN and CDR2 SVGIG (reference sequence). The CDR3 has 15 amino acids. Trimming took 3 bases from V and 2 from J; bases not matched to a gene: 10. CDR3 sequence (DNA): TGTGCCTGGAGGGTCCCGACAGGGCTAACCTACGAGCAGTACTTC. Amino acid sequence: CAWRVPTGLTYEQYF.

V is TRBV19 and J is TRBJ2-1, with D hard to call. V gave up 0 bases and J gave up 8 bases, with 20 bases separating them. The germline V gene encodes CDR1 LNHDA and CDR2 SQIVND (reference sequence). The CDR3 runs 17 residues. CDR3 bases: TGTGCCAGTAGTATAGATCAAGGTCGGGTAGTTGAGGATGAGCAGTTCTTC. It specifies CASSIDQGRVVEDEQFF.

This chain links TRBV18 with TRBJ1-5; 8 nucleotides align to TRBD1. The CDR3 totals 15 residues. With V trimmed by 1 base and J by 3 bases, 2 bases remained unmatched. The V gene's germline CDR1 is KGHSH and CDR2 LQKENI. CDR3 nucleotides: TGTGCCAGCTCACCACTGACAGGGGTCAATCAGCCCCAGCATTTT. Its translation is CASSPLTGVNQPQHF.

The chain combines TRBV29-1 with TRBJ2-6, with 8 bases identical to TRBD1. This CDR3 has 15 residues. From germline, CDR1 is SQVTM and CDR2 ANQGSEA. Unmatched junction bases numbered 3, after V lost 1 base and J lost 4 bases. The CDR3 bases are TGCAGCGTTGAAGGGCAGGGGGCCGGGGCCAACGTCCTGACTTTC. Encoded protein: CSVEGQGAGANVLTF.

The genes are TRBV7-3 and TRBJ2-1; D remains ambiguous. V was shortened by 5 bases and J by 5 bases, with 10 bases between the two germline ends. Germline CDR1 is SGHTA and CDR2 is FQGTGA. The CDR3 has 13 residues. CDR3 sequence reads: CASSRQRNNEQFF. The CDR3 region has the DNA TGTGCCAGCAGCAGGCAGAGGAACAATGAGCAGTTCTTC.

This clone was counted once. The gene calls are TRBV5-1 and TRBJ1-3; D unresolved. CDR1 is SGHRS, CDR2 YFSETQ, per germline. The CDR3 spans 15 residues. Trimming removed 0 bases at V and 4 bases at J, with 11 bases between. DNA of the CDR3: TGCGCCAGCAGCTTGGACGCTACGATAGGAAACACCATATATTTT. Translated: CASSLDATIGNTIYF. The full variable domain, its missing parts supplied by reference TRBV5-1 and TRBJ1-3, is KAGVTQTPRYLIKTRGQQVTLSCSPISGHRSVSWYQQTPGQGLQFLFEYFSETQRNKGNFPGRFSGRQFSNSRSEMNVSTLELGDSALYLCASSLDATIGNTIYFGEGSWLTVV.

The chain recombines TRBV19 with TRBJ2-5, with D possibly being TRBD2 (6 bases). CDR3 length equals 20 residues. V gave up 10 bases and J gave up 4 bases, with 37 bases separating them. Germline lookup yields CDR1 LNHDA and CDR2 SQIVND (reference sequence). The chain's CDR3 is CAILNPSPGPRERGGETQYF. The CDR3 coding sequence is TGTGCCATTCTGAACCCTTCTCCCGGGCCCCGAGAGAGGGGAGGAGAGACCCAGTACTTC.

The count of this clone is one. The chain combines TRBV7-2 with TRBJ2-3, with 9 positions matching TRBD2. V shed 6 bases and J 8 bases; nucleotides not matched to a gene: 15. CDR1 and CDR2 (germline): SGHTA, FQGNSA. The CDR3 has 16 residues. This CDR3 is CASSWMGAGGRGTQYF. The CDR3 DNA follows: TGTGCCAGCAGTTGGATGGGAGCGGGGGGACGAGGTACGCAGTATTTT.

This chain uses TRBV2 with TRBJ2-5, with no clear D. The J call is in doubt because the DNA end fits TRBJ2-7 better. The CDR3 loop spans 13 amino acids. Germline V gene sequence: CDR1 SNHLY, CDR2 FYNNEI. The CDR3: CASSEISSYEQYF. In nucleotides, the CDR3 is TGTGCCAGCAGTGAAATAAGCTCCTACGAGCAGTACTTC.

This clone was seen a single time. The chain carries TRBV27 and TRBJ1-2; 7 bases are shared with TRBD1. Trimming at V came to 6 bases and at J to 6 bases, leaving 10 bases not matched to a gene. Germline V CDR1 and CDR2: MNHEY, SMNVEV (reference sequence). The length of the CDR3 is 14 residues. CDR3 sequence reads: CASRQGSSLDGYTF. CDR3 in DNA: TGTGCCAGCAGACAGGGGAGTTCGTTAGATGGCTACACCTTC.

This clone appeared a single time. This chain connects TRBV5-8 to TRBJ2-3; 9 bases match TRBD2. The V gene's germline CDR1 is SGHTS and CDR2 YDEGEE. The ends lost 3 bases at V and 5 bases at J; junction bases unmatched: 7. The CDR3 spans 15 residues. The CDR3 protein is CASSWSGTSRDTQYF. For the CDR3, the DNA is TGTGCCAGCAGCTGGAGCGGGACTAGCCGAGATACGCAGTATTTT.

V usage is TRBV28 and J usage is TRBJ2-7; 8 bases line up with TRBD1. CDR3 length: 14 amino acids. J lost 1 base, V lost 5 bases, and 4 bases had no gene match. Germline CDR1 is MDHEN and CDR2 is SYDVKM. CDR3: CASSDRGQSYEQYF. The CDR3 nucleotides read TGTGCCAGCAGTGACAGGGGCCAATCCTACGAGCAGTACTTC.

The chain recombines TRBV11-2 with TRBJ2-3; 7 positions match TRBD1. With V trimmed by 4 bases and J by 2 bases, 6 bases remained unmatched. This CDR3 contains 15 residues. Germline lookup yields CDR1 SGHAT and CDR2 FQNNGV. CDR3 loop: CASSSGDSNTDTQYF. The CDR3 DNA reads as TGTGCCAGCAGCTCCGGGGACAGTAACACAGATACGCAGTATTTT.

The DNA of the CDR3 is TGTGCCTGGAGTCTCGGGGGAATGAACACTGAAGCTTTCTTT. Protein sequence: CAWSLGGMNTEAFF. The chain joins TRBV30 to TRBJ1-1; maybe TRBD1 (5 bases). Trimming pared 2 bases from V and 0 bases from J, leaving 10 bases between. Germline values: CDR1 GTSNPN, CDR2 SVGIG (reference sequence). CDR3 size: 14 residues.

A few counts support this clone. The J gene is TRBJ1-1, the V gene TRBV5-4, with 11 bases aligning to TRBD1. The CDR3 sequence is 14 residues long. The V gene end was trimmed by 3 bases and the J gene end by 3 bases; junction bases not matched to a gene: 1. Germline CDR1 SGHNT, CDR2 YYREEE (reference sequence). The CDR3 bases are TGTGCCAGCAGCTCGGGACAGGGGGACACTGAAGCTTTCTTT. The encoded protein is CASSSGQGDTEAFF.

The rearrangement uses TRBV13 and TRBJ1-1; possible D gene TRBD1, 6 bases. Germline lookup yields CDR1 PRHDT and CDR2 FYEKMQ (reference sequence). The CDR3 totals 12 residues. The ends were cut back, 2 bases at V and 5 bases at J, with 6 bases in the middle. The CDR3: CASSLQGTEAFF. CDR3 DNA sequence: TGTGCCAGCAGCTTACAGGGGACTGAAGCTTTCTTT.

The V call is TRBV6-5, the J call TRBJ1-1; D is possibly TRBD1 (6 bases). The germline V and J ends were trimmed by 4 bases and 0 bases, with 12 bases remaining between them. This CDR3 contains 15 residues. Germline V lookup: CDR1 MNHEY, CDR2 SVGAGI. The CDR3 spells CASSLNRDLNTEAFF. The DNA of the CDR3 is TGTGCCAGCAGTTTGAACAGGGATCTGAACACTGAAGCTTTCTTT.

This sequence joins TRBV28 and TRBJ1-2, with 7 positions matching TRBD1. Germline CDR1 reads MDHEN; CDR2 reads SYDVKM. Germline trimming cut 4 bases from V and 5 bases from J; bases unmatched to any gene: 10. CDR3 length: 15 residues. Written as DNA, the CDR3 is TGTGCCAGCAGTTCACAGGGGAAAGAAGATTATGGCTACACCTTC. Translating gives CASSSQGKEDYGYTF.

J is TRBJ1-5 and V is TRBV18, with a tentative D call TRBD1 (6 bases). V lost 3 bases to trimming and J lost 8 bases, with 14 bases between them. Germline values: CDR1 KGHSH, CDR2 LQKENI. The CDR3 runs 14 residues. The CDR3 sequence: CASSPRGGQEPQHF. As DNA, the CDR3 is TGTGCCAGCTCACCGCGGGGGGGGCAAGAGCCCCAGCATTTT.